This TCR beta chain stems from a study of shared clonotypes between healthy human individuals. Study-level results: Some naive CD4 clonotypes, about 5.5%, turned up in common across a few donors.

V lost 4 bases to trimming and J lost 2 bases, with 9 bases between them. CDR1 and CDR2 (germline): KGHSH, LQKENI. This CDR3 is 13 amino acids long. About this clone itself: The antigen is undetermined.

Using immunoSEQ multiplex PCR, the repertoire was profiled, and TCRdb retains in-frame clones only, with some absent. Seen here are roughly 2.5 million clones, roughly nine tenths observed once, and the top ten hold more than 0.12%. Sequenced material: naive CD4+ T cells sorted from blood. Indicated subset: CD45RA+ positively selected. This sequence originates from a man between 18 and 35 years old in good health. This chain joins TRBV18 and TRBJ2-7, with D perhaps matching TRBD2 (7 bases). The DNA for the CDR3 is TGTGCCAGCTCACAGGGGGGGGCCTACGAGCAGTACTTC. It encodes CASSQGGAYEQYF. Combining the CDR3 with reference TRBV18 and TRBJ2-7 gives the whole variable domain NAGVMQNPRHLVRRRGQEARLRCSPMKGHSHVYWYRQLPEEGLKFMVYLQKENIIDESGMPKERFSAEFPKEGPSILRIQQVVRGDSAAYFCASSQGGAYEQYFGPGTRLTVT.